Sequencing of this T cell receptor beta chain was carried out in a study of post-analysis software for immune sequencing data. For the study at large: There were relapsing-remitting, secondary progressive and progressive-relapsing multiple sclerosis among the disease courses included.

Researchers reported that TCR beta cDNA libraries carried unique molecular identifiers. It was from roughly 1 to 10 million T cells that 500,000 to 600,000 cDNA molecules came. TCRdb processed the PCR reads anew with MiXCR; each CDR3 protein has one entry. The repertoire holds roughly 650,000 distinct CDR3 sequences, roughly three fifths seen once, with approximately 10% in the top ten. Study-level findings and limits: About 5 TRBV segments appeared more often in patients than in controls, and TRBV5-6, TRBV5-1 and TRBV20-1 were among these.

V was shortened by 3 bases and J by 2 bases, with 20 bases between the two germline ends. The CDR3 sequence is 18 residues long. Germline V gene sequence: CDR1 MGHRA, CDR2 YSYEKL. Comments on this clonotype: Its antigen is unidentified.

This clonotype originated in a girl aged 2-10 years with multiple sclerosis. The chain recombines TRBV4-1 with TRBJ2-1; tentatively, D is TRBD2 (5 bases). Input material: blood. DNA for the CDR3: TGCGCCAGCAGCCACGAGGGCGGGCCCCAGTCCCCCTACAATGAGCAGTTCTTC. Translation gives CASSHEGGPQSPYNEQFF.